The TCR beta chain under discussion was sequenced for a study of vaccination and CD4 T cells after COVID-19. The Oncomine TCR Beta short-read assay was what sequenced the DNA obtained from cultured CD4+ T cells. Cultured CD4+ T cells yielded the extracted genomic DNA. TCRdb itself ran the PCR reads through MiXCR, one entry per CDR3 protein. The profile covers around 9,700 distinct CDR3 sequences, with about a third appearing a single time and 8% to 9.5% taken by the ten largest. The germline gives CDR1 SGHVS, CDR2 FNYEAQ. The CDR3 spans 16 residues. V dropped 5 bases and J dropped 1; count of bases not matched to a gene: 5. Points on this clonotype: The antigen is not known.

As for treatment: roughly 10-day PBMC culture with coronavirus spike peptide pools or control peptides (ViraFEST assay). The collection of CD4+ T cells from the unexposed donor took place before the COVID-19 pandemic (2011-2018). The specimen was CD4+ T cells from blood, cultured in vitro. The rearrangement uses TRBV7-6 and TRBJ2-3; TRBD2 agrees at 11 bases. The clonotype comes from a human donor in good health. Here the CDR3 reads CASSLGLAVGTDTQYF. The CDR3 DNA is TGTGCCAGCAGCCTGGGACTAGCGGTGGGCACAGATACGCAGTATTTT.